This record concerns one T cell receptor beta chain sequence. This sample stems from a study of blood T cell repertoires in COVID-19. Across the study: Both acute and convalescent COVID-19 samples were obtained from the United States, Italy and Spain. Sources were T cells, B-cell-depleted T cells, or PBMCs; the material itself was cDNA or gDNA.

Clones were read by immunoSEQ multiplex PCR, and TCRdb kept only the in-frame ones, dropping some. The repertoire holds 160,000 or so clones, with approximately 90% as singletons. Germline CDR1 LNHDA, CDR2 SQIVND (reference sequence). V dropped 3 bases and J dropped 1; count of bases not matched to a gene: 5. The CDR3 spans 16 residues. The sample taken for sequencing was peripheral blood. This chain links TRBV19 with TRBJ1-5, with 8 bases fitting TRBD1. The clonotype was recovered from a woman aged 40 to 50 with acute or convalescent COVID-19. CDR3 DNA: TGTGCCAGTAGTATCTTGGCAGGGGGCAGCAATCAGCCCCAGCATTTT. This translates into CASSILAGGSNQPQHF. Supplemented by reference TRBV19 and TRBJ1-5, the full variable domain reads DGGITQSPKYLFRKEGQNVTLSCEQNLNHDAMYWYRQDPGQGLRLIYYSQIVNDFQKGDIAEGYSVSREKKESFPLTVTSAQKNPTAFYLCASSILAGGSNQPQHFGDGTRLSIL.